These 8 T cell receptor beta chains were sequenced from one sample in a study of the immune and genomic landscape of osteosarcoma. Osteosarcoma specimens were post-treatment primary, local recurrence and metastasis tumors from poor-prognosis patients. The method was immunoSEQ multiplex PCR; TCRdb's version includes in-frame clones alone and lacks a portion of them. The sample lists approximately 500 clones; around three quarters were seen once. The sample comprised osteosarcoma tumor tissue from the lung. The receptors shown here come from a human donor with osteosarcoma.

The table lists this clone with a count of one. J is TRBJ1-2 and V is TRBV27, with D possibly matching TRBD1 (5 bases). The germline CDR1 and CDR2 sequences are MNHEY and SMNVEV (reference sequence). CDR3 length: 15 amino acids. V lost 1 base to trimming and J lost 8 bases, with 17 bases between them. DNA for the CDR3: TGTGCCAGCAGTTTATTATCGGGGGACTTAGGGGGCTACACCTTC. Translating it yields CASSLLSGDLGGYTF.

The chain is built from TRBV27 and TRBJ1-1; 9 bases are shared with TRBD1. Germline CDR1 and CDR2: MNHEY and SMNVEV (reference sequence). CDR3 length: 15 amino acids. The ends lost 5 bases at V and 0 bases at J; junction bases unmatched: 4. The CDR3 DNA reads TGTGCCAGCAGTCCGTGGACAGGGGTGAACACTGAAGCTTTCTTT. This translates into CASSPWTGVNTEAFF.

The CDR3 loop is CASSRPRTNTEAFF. The CDR3 DNA is TGTGCCAGCAGTCGCCCTAGGACCAACACTGAAGCTTTCTTT. V usage is TRBV6-5 and J usage is TRBJ1-1; D is ambiguous. CDR3 length equals 14 residues. V shed 5 bases and J shed 2 bases, with 12 bases lying between them. The V gene's germline CDR1 is MNHEY and CDR2 SVGAGI.

Here the CDR3 reads CASSSRLGRKTYGYTF. The CDR3 bases are TGTGCCAGCAGTAGCAGGTTAGGGAGAAAGACCTATGGCTACACCTTC. The V gene is TRBV6-6, the J gene TRBJ1-2; D not resolved. Per germline, CDR1 MNHNY and CDR2 SVGAGI (reference sequence). Trimming pared 5 bases from V and 4 bases from J, leaving 20 bases between. This CDR3 has 16 amino acids.

V and J are TRBV10-3 and TRBJ1-1; possibly TRBD1 for D (6 bases). The CDR3 spans 18 residues. CDR1 and CDR2 (germline): ENHRY, SYGVKD. The germline V and J ends were trimmed by 3 bases and 5 bases, with 25 bases remaining between them. The CDR3: CAISDLGGGRLGKTEAFF. The CDR3 DNA is TGTGCCATCAGTGACCTAGGGGGGGGGCGCTTAGGAAAGACTGAAGCTTTCTTT.

In the case of this clone: At the DNA level, this CDR3 is encoded by other sequences in the same sample as well. The genes are TRBV19 and TRBJ2-3; no firm D call. The CDR3 extends over 10 amino acids. The V gene lost 8 bases and the J gene lost 6 bases, with 6 bases spanning the gap. Germline CDR1 reads LNHDA; CDR2 reads SQIVND (reference sequence). The CDR3 nucleotides are TGTGCCAGTTTCGGGGATACGCAGTATTTT. This gives the protein CASFGDTQYF.

This chain joins TRBV20-1 and TRBJ1-1; the D gene is possibly TRBD1 (5 bases). The V end was cut by 6 bases, the J end by 14 bases, with 19 bases between. Germline CDR1 DFQATT, CDR2 SNEGSKA (reference sequence). The CDR3 sequence is 11 residues long. CDR3 loop: CSAKAGTLRFF. CDR3 DNA sequence: TGCAGTGCCAAGGCCGGGACCCTCCGCTTCTTT.

The chain employs TRBV5-5 and TRBJ2-1; possible D gene TRBD1, 5 bases. Per the germline V gene, CDR1 is SGHKS and CDR2 is YYEKEE (reference sequence). This CDR3 has 14 amino acids. V was trimmed by 0 bases and J by 4 bases, leaving 8 bases between them. The CDR3 spells CASSLAQAYNEQFF. The DNA of the CDR3 is TGTGCCAGCAGCTTGGCACAGGCGTACAATGAGCAGTTCTTC.